The entry below gives a single TCR beta chain sequence along with its context. Antigen specificity is unknown. The sample belongs to a study of metastatic and nonmetastatic thyroid tumors. Study-level information: Samples came from malignant and benign thyroid patients, and repertoires were compared across blood and tumor or nodule tissue. Findings and caveats of the study: Reports indicated that malignant thyroid tumors showed significantly higher TCR beta diversity than benign nodules did, in blood and tumor.

Original data processing: To classify distant metastasis in papillary thyroid cancer, a model was built from CDR3 differences across clinicopathological groups. Using MiXCR, TCRdb re-called clones from the PCR reads. Here the V and J calls rest on TCRdb's processing, not on the authors' analysis. Among almost 3,000 clones, about 36% were seen once, and the ten largest hold 20% to 25%. Trimming cost V 6 bases and J 2 bases; bases outside gene matches: 6. The CDR3 contains 13 residues. The V gene's germline CDR1 is DFQATT and CDR2 SNEGSKA (reference sequence). Every patient was untreated before thyroid surgery.

Sequencing used tumor tissue. The chain uses TRBV20-1 and TRBJ1-1; 7 nucleotides line up with TRBD1. This clonotype was sampled from a female donor with papillary thyroid cancer or a benign thyroid nodule (not recorded which). Some clones in this sample may be carry-over from other donors' samples. CDR3 sequence: CSAQQGSNTEAFF. Here the CDR3 DNA reads TGCAGTGCCCAACAGGGGTCCAACACTGAAGCTTTCTTT.